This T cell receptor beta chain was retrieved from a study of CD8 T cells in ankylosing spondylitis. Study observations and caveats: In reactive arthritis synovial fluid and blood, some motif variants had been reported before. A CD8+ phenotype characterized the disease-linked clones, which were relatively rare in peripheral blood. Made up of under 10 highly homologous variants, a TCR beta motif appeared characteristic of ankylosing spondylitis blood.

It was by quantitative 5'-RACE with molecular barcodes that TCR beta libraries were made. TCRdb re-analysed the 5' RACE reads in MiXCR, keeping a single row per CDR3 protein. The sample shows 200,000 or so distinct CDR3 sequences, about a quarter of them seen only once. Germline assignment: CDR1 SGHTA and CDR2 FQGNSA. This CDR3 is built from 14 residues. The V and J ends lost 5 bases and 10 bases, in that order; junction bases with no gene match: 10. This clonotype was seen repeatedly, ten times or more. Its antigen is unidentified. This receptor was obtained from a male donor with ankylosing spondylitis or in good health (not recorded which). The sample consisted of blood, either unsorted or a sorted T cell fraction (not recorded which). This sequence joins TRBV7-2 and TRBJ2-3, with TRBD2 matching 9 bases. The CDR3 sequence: CASSHSGGASAQYF. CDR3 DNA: TGTGCCAGCAGCCATAGCGGGGGAGCCTCTGCGCAGTATTTT.